This T cell receptor beta chain comes out of a study of T cell responses to AZD1222 COVID-19 vaccine. Findings and caveats of the study: The donor cohort was predominantly white British with a female majority, and clonal diversity may have been underestimated.

As to this clone: Its matching antigen is unknown.

Assay: immunoSEQ multiplex PCR; the TCRdb copy retains only in-frame clones and omits some. The table records about 170,000 clones, just over 90% of them present only once. The clonotype was recovered from an adult in good health. The sequences come from peripheral blood, collected on day 0 of AZD1222 vaccination.

The CDR3 sequence is CASSLSGITEAFF. CDR3 DNA sequence: TGTGCCAGCAGTTTATCGGGAATCACTGAAGCTTTCTTT. This chain links TRBV27 with TRBJ1-1; no reliable D call. The CDR3 covers 13 residues. Germline V gives CDR1 MNHEY, CDR2 SMNVEV (reference sequence). V dropped 0 bases and J dropped 4 bases, with 6 bases sitting between them.